This TCR beta chain appears in the sequencing data of a study of T cell repertoires in cytomegalovirus infection. Study-wide background: Both a matching HLA type and CMV infection were indicated by public TCR beta signatures. Whole-study results and caveats: Summed frequency of public TCR beta families distinguished CMV carriers with the relevant HLA. Within the response measured ex vivo, HLA-C-restricted CMV-specific TCR beta clonotypes were dominant.

A remark on this clonotype: The antigen is unknown.

Trimming at V came to 1 base and at J to 0 bases, leaving 10 bases not matched to a gene. The germline gives CDR1 GTSNPN, CDR2 SVGIG (reference sequence). This CDR3 is built from 17 residues. TCRdb redid the calling of the reads with MiXCR, one entry per CDR3 protein. This table holds roughly 200,000 distinct CDR3 sequences, about a sixth found once. The V call is TRBV30, the J call TRBJ1-2, with 8 bases identical to TRBD1. Material: CD8+ T cells from PBMCs. The source is a human donor in good health (CMV status not recorded). Some clones in this sample may be carry-over from other donors' samples. This chain's CDR3 is CAWSGQDRDGANYGYTF. The CDR3 DNA is TGTGCCTGGAGTGGCCAGGACAGGGACGGGGCTAACTATGGCTACACCTTC.